Following are 8 T cell receptor beta chains from one sample sequenced in a study of T-cell memory formation after mild COVID-19. Via MiXCR, TCRdb re-called the 5' RACE reads, giving one row per CDR3 protein. The profile shows around 300,000 distinct CDR3 sequences, under 15% of them singletons. Sequencing input: PBMCs or a T cell subset sorted from them (not recorded which). These receptors came from a man between 18 and 35 years old who had mild COVID-19 (a few samples of this study predate the infection). Cell type and time point are not known.

In this sample, this clonotype turned up a few times. This rearrangement joins TRBV5-1 to TRBJ2-3; 8 bases map to TRBD2. V lost 1 base to trimming and J lost 5 bases; unmatched junction nucleotides: 12. The V gene's germline CDR1 is SGHRS and CDR2 YFSETQ. CDR3 length equals 17 residues. DNA for the CDR3: TGCGCCAGCAGCTTGATCTCCAGCGGGGCGGGGGGAGATACGCAGTATTTT. Protein product: CASSLISSGAGGDTQYF.

In this sample, this clonotype turned up a few times. V gene TRBV2 combines with J gene TRBJ2-6, with a possible D match to TRBD2 (6 bases). V gave up 0 bases and J gave up 0 bases, with 9 bases separating them. This CDR3 has 17 residues. Germline values: CDR1 SNHLY, CDR2 FYNNEI. This CDR3 is CASSEAEGHSGANVLTF. The CDR3 region has the DNA TGTGCCAGCAGTGAAGCGGAGGGCCACTCTGGGGCCAACGTCCTGACTTTC.

The J gene is TRBJ2-3, the V gene TRBV29-1; D gene unclear. Trimming stripped 7 bases from V and 8 bases from J, with 16 bases between. Germline-derived CDR1 and CDR2 are SQVTM and ANQGSEA. The CDR3 is 12 residues long. CDR3 bases: TGCAGCGAAGCACCGTTGAGTGGTACGCAGTATTTT. Amino acid sequence: CSEAPLSGTQYF.

This chain joins TRBV4-1 and TRBJ2-7; D might be TRBD1 (5 bases). The CDR3 covers 14 residues. Trimming shortened V by 1 base and J by 1 base, and 8 bases separated the two germline ends. Looked up from germline, CDR1 is MGHRA and CDR2 is YSYEKL. CDR3 amino acids: CASSQAQGSYEQYF. Written as DNA, the CDR3 is TGCGCCAGCAGCCAAGCGCAGGGATCCTACGAGCAGTACTTC.

The J gene is TRBJ2-5, the V gene TRBV5-4; 12 nucleotides match TRBD2. Germline CDR1 reads SGHNT; CDR2 reads YYREEE (reference sequence). The CDR3 spans 16 residues. V was clipped by 4 bases and J by 1 base; unmatched bases: 5. DNA for the CDR3: TGTGCCAGCAGCGCCGGACTAGCGGGGCCCCAAGAGACCCAGTACTTC. Translation: CASSAGLAGPQETQYF.

This clonotype was recorded a few times. The genes are TRBV4-1 and TRBJ2-3; the D is unclear. Germline CDR1 and CDR2: MGHRA and YSYEKL. V was trimmed by 2 bases and J by 4 bases, leaving 13 bases between them. The CDR3 is made up of 15 amino acids. The CDR3 protein is CASSQTSSGADTQYF. For the CDR3, the DNA is TGCGCCAGCAGCCAAACTTCGTCAGGAGCAGATACGCAGTATTTT.

This clonotype turned up a few times. The chain links TRBV7-9 to TRBJ1-1; no clear D. The CDR3 totals 12 residues. V shed 7 bases and J shed 8 bases, with 14 bases lying between them. CDR1 is SEHNR, CDR2 FQNEAQ, per germline (reference sequence). The CDR3: CASTLEGGEAFF. CDR3 bases: TGTGCCAGCACCCTCGAGGGAGGGGAAGCTTTCTTT.

The V and J genes are TRBV6-5 and TRBJ2-5; D is tentatively TRBD1 or TRBD2 (5 bases each). Germline V gene lookup returns CDR1 MNHEY and CDR2 SVGAGI. Trimming cost V 10 bases and J 4 bases, with 22 bases left between them. This CDR3 contains 15 residues. The CDR3 nucleotides read TGTGCCACCTCCCGGACCCCCGAGGGGCGAGAGACCCAGTACTTC. This encodes CATSRTPEGRETQYF.